The rows below give T cell receptor beta chains drawn from one sample of a study of blood T cell repertoires in COVID-19. The data were produced by immunoSEQ multiplex PCR, yet TCRdb's version contains in-frame clones alone and is incomplete. The data show 400,000 to 550,000 clones, 75% to 90% seen once. Material for sequencing was peripheral blood. The receptors derive from a woman between 25 and 40 years old with acute or convalescent COVID-19. The CDR3 runs from the conserved cysteine through the conserved F or W. The D gene is left open where the match is weak. For some rows the clone size is stated as once, few or many, or as a class when expanded; others skip it.

D	size	V	J	CDR3	DNA
TRBD1	.	TRBV2	TRBJ1-3	CASRRGQSGNTIYF	TGTGCCAGTAGAAGGGGGCAGTCGGGAAACACCATATATTTT
.	.	TRBV7-3	TRBJ2-3	CASSYDRYTDTQYF	TGTGCCAGCAGCTACGACAGGTACACAGATACGCAGTATTTT
.	.	TRBV5-1	TRBJ2-3	CASSLVLRGWADTQYF	TGCGCCAGCAGCTTGGTATTACGGGGGTGGGCAGATACGCAGTATTTT
.	.	TRBV3-1/TRBV3-2	TRBJ2-7	CASSQGTGSYYEQYF	TGTGCCAGCAGCCAAGGGACTGGTTCTTACTACGAGCAGTACTTC
TRBD1	.	TRBV5-1	TRBJ2-7	CASTGQGGYEQYF	TGCGCCAGCACCGGACAGGGAGGCTACGAGCAGTACTTC
.	.	TRBV5-6	TRBJ2-7	CASSLGLPSYEQYF	TGTGCCAGCAGCTTGGGACTACCCAGCTACGAGCAGTACTTC
.	.	TRBV6-5	TRBJ1-2	CASSNSLTANYGYTF	TGTGCCAGCAGTAACTCCCTTACAGCTAACTATGGCTACACCTTC
TRBD2	.	TRBV6-1	TRBJ2-1	CASSDGRGGRNEQFF	TGTGCCAGCAGTGATGGGCGGGGGGGCAGGAATGAGCAGTTCTTC
.	.	TRBV7-2	TRBJ1-6	CASSLVQARGNSPLHF	TGTGCCAGCAGCTTAGTACAGGCGAGGGGGAATTCACCCCTCCACTTT
.	.	TRBV21-1	TRBJ2-1	CASSKALPHDREVREQFF	TGTGCCAGCAGCAAAGCGCTCCCTCACGACAGGGAGGTCCGTGAGCAGTTCTTC
TRBD2	.	TRBV27	TRBJ2-3	CASRWGGGGTDTQYF	TGTGCCAGCAGGTGGGGTGGGGGGGGCACAGATACGCAGTATTTT
TRBD1	.	TRBV6-6	TRBJ1-6	CASSSPDRVALHF	TGTGCCAGCAGTTCCCCGGACAGGGTGGCCCTCCACTTT
TRBD2	.	TRBV4-1	TRBJ2-6	CASSTRTGAGGDSGANVLTF	TGCGCCAGCAGCACCCGGACGGGAGCGGGGGGGGACTCTGGGGCCAACGTCCTGACTTTC
TRBD1	once	TRBV9	TRBJ2-7	CASSAGTGRFEQYF	TGTGCCAGCAGTGCCGGGACAGGGAGGTTCGAGCAGTACTTC
TRBD1	.	TRBV6-2/TRBV6-3	TRBJ1-1	CASSLGGQGRTEAFF	TGTGCCAGCAGTTTAGGGGGACAGGGGAGAACTGAAGCTTTCTTT
.	.	TRBV7-2	TRBJ1-3	CASSFRGGHSGNTIYF	TGTGCCAGCAGCTTTCGTGGGGGCCACTCTGGAAACACCATATATTTT
.	.	TRBV4-1	TRBJ1-2	CASSREGSRPAAGYTF	TGCGCCAGCAGCCGAGAAGGGAGCAGGCCGGCGGCTGGCTACACCTTC
TRBD1	.	TRBV2	TRBJ1-3	CASGGTGAIAGNTIYF	TGTGCCAGCGGGGGGACAGGGGCTATCGCTGGAAACACCATATATTTT
.	.	TRBV5-1	TRBJ2-5	CASSGGPESIETQYF	TGCGCCAGCAGCGGGGGCCCCGAAAGCATTGAGACCCAGTACTTC
TRBD1	.	TRBV5-4	TRBJ1-6	CASSLDRGSPLHF	TGTGCCAGCAGCTTGGACAGGGGATCACCCCTCCACTTT
.	few	TRBV4-2	TRBJ1-2	CASSQDTYGYTF	TGTGCCAGCAGCCAAGATACTTATGGCTACACCTTC
TRBD2	once	TRBV11-2	TRBJ2-7	CASSLSGGNTYEQYF	TGTGCCAGCAGCTTATCGGGGGGAAACACCTACGAGCAGTACTTC
.	.	TRBV28	TRBJ1-5	CASRLRTSTNQPQHF	TGTGCCAGCAGATTAAGGACTTCCACTAATCAGCCCCAGCATTTT
.	once	TRBV19	TRBJ1-5	CASSRGFFNQPQHF	TGTGCCAGTAGTCGGGGGTTTTTCAATCAGCCCCAGCATTTT
TRBD1	.	TRBV7-6	TRBJ1-1	CASSPRTGVKTEAFF	TGTGCCAGCAGCCCCCGGACAGGGGTAAAAACTGAAGCTTTCTTT
.	.	TRBV7-9	TRBJ1-4	CASSLLGDQGSEKLFF	TGTGCCAGCAGCTTATTGGGAGATCAAGGAAGTGAAAAACTGTTTTTT
TRBD2	.	TRBV30	TRBJ2-1	CAWSRGGRVGEQFF	TGTGCCTGGAGTCGGGGGGGCCGGGTTGGTGAGCAGTTCTTC
TRBD1	.	TRBV5-6	TRBJ1-2	CASSLEGTGINYGYTF	TGTGCCAGCAGCTTGGAGGGGACAGGGATTAACTATGGCTACACCTTC
.	.	TRBV18	TRBJ1-4	CASSPSGLEKLFF	TGTGCCAGCTCACCATCGGGTCTTGAAAAACTGTTTTTT
.	.	TRBV11-2	TRBJ2-7	CASSLGGNRFYEQYF	TGTGCCAGCAGCTTAGGAGGGAATCGGTTCTACGAGCAGTACTTC
TRBD1	once	TRBV19	TRBJ2-3	CASSPEGPGGSTDTQYF	TGTGCCAGTAGCCCTGAGGGTCCAGGGGGAAGCACAGATACGCAGTATTTT
TRBD1	.	TRBV30	TRBJ1-4	CAWTTGRQEKLFF	TGTGCCTGGACGACAGGGCGTCAGGAAAAACTGTTTTTT
.	.	TRBV5-4	TRBJ2-3	CASSRSGSTDTQYF	TGTGCCAGCAGCCGAAGCGGGAGCACAGATACGCAGTATTTT
.	.	TRBV5-6	TRBJ1-2	CASSSGDQSRYTF	TGTGCCAGCAGCTCTGGAGACCAGTCGCGCTACACCTTC
.	.	TRBV18	TRBJ1-4	CASSQYTADRDNEKLFF	TGTGCCAGCTCACAATATACTGCGGACAGAGATAATGAAAAACTGTTTTTT
.	.	TRBV27	TRBJ1-6	CASSLNGGQSPLHF	TGTGCCAGCAGTTTAAACGGGGGGCAATCACCCCTCCACTTT
.	.	TRBV25-1	TRBJ1-1	CASSESGRAEAFF	TGTGCCAGCAGTGAATCTGGCAGGGCTGAAGCTTTCTTT
TRBD1	.	TRBV3-1/TRBV3-2	TRBJ1-6	CASSQVGTGNSPLHF	TGTGCCAGCAGCCAAGTTGGGACAGGTAATTCACCCCTCCACTTT
.	.	TRBV21-1	TRBJ2-1	CASSKVPGGNEQFF	TGTGCCAGCAGCAAAGTCCCAGGAGGGAATGAGCAGTTCTTC
.	.	TRBV28	TRBJ2-1	CASSLRGTSYNEQFF	TGTGCCAGCAGTTTACGGGGGACCTCCTACAATGAGCAGTTCTTC
.	.	TRBV5-1	TRBJ1-1	CASSLGPTGTEAFF	TGCGCCAGCAGCTTGGGACCTACAGGGACTGAAGCTTTCTTT
TRBD1	.	TRBV6-1	TRBJ2-7	CASSEFFGTAYEQYF	TGTGCCAGCAGTGAATTCTTCGGGACAGCCTACGAGCAGTACTTC